The rows below give T cell receptor beta chains drawn from one sample of a study of vaccination effects on CD4 cells after COVID-19. The table came from immunoSEQ multiplex PCR; TCRdb's copy has only in-frame clones and leaves some out. The table shows tens of thousands of clones, with around two thirds occurring only once. Antigen specificity for these receptors is unknown. Here the sequenced sample was CD4+ T cells from PBMCs cultured without peptide, taken after COVID-19 vaccination. The receptors were gathered from a human donor who received a COVID-19 vaccine. CDR3s include the opening cysteine and the closing phenylalanine or tryptophan. A D gene is named only where the DNA matches it firmly. The listing skips clone size in some rows; elsewhere it reads once, few, many or a size class.

D	V	J	size	DNA	CDR3
NA	TRBV27	TRBJ1-5	NA	TGTGCCAGCAGTTTTCGGGAGAATAGCAATCAGCCCCAGCATTTT	CASSFRENSNQPQHF
TRBD1	TRBV6-5	TRBJ1-2	few	TGTGCCAGCAGCCAGGACAGGAACTATGGCTACACCTTC	CASSQDRNYGYTF
NA	TRBV19	TRBJ2-2	NA	TGTGCCAGTAGTGCGGGACTTAACACCGGGGAGCTGTTTTTT	CASSAGLNTGELFF
NA	TRBV5-1	TRBJ2-3	few	TGCGCCAGCAGCTTGACGGGGGAAAGCACAGATACGCAGTATTTT	CASSLTGESTDTQYF
TRBD1	TRBV28	TRBJ1-6	NA	TGTGCCAGCAGTTGGGGGGGACAGGGAAGTTCACCCCTCCACTTT	CASSWGGQGSSPLHF
NA	TRBV28	TRBJ1-2	NA	TGTGCCAGCATTCCCCCAGGGCTCGGCTATGGCTACACCTTC	CASIPPGLGYGYTF
TRBD2	TRBV24-1	TRBJ2-4	NA	TGTGCCACCAGTGAGCCCCGGGGGGGCCGCAACATTCAGTACTTC	CATSEPRGGRNIQYF
TRBD1	TRBV2	TRBJ1-2	NA	TGTGCCAGCAGCCCACGACAGGGGGCGGTGGAGGGCTACACCTTC	CASSPRQGAVEGYTF
TRBD1	TRBV2	TRBJ2-5	NA	TGTGCCAGCCTAAAGGGGGCAGAGACCCAGTACTTC	CASLKGAETQYF
NA	TRBV30	TRBJ2-3	NA	TGTGCCTGGAGCCGGGACACCTTCACAGATACGCAGTATTTT	CAWSRDTFTDTQYF
TRBD2	TRBV5-1	TRBJ2-1	NA	TGCGCCAGCAGCTACCCCCCGGGGGGAGCCTACAATGAGCAGTTCTTC	CASSYPPGGAYNEQFF
NA	TRBV10-3	TRBJ1-5	NA	TGTGCCATCAGTGAGTCCCTCGGGGGTGGGAGCAATCAGCCCCAGCATTTT	CAISESLGGGSNQPQHF
TRBD1	TRBV19	TRBJ1-2	NA	TGTGCCAGTATCGACAGGGGATATGGCTACACCTTC	CASIDRGYGYTF
NA	TRBV2	TRBJ1-2	few	TGTGCCAGCAGTCGCCAACAGGACGGCTACACCTTC	CASSRQQDGYTF
NA	TRBV6-5	TRBJ2-2	NA	TGTGCCAGCAAAAACACCGGGGAGCTGTTTTTT	CASKNTGELFF
TRBD2	TRBV5-1	TRBJ2-3	NA	TGCGCCAGCACCCCTGGGGGGGTCAGAGATACGCAGTATTTT	CASTPGGVRDTQYF
NA	TRBV5-1	TRBJ2-2	NA	TGCGCCAGCAGCTTGGCGGGAAGGACCGGGGAGCTGTTTTTT	CASSLAGRTGELFF